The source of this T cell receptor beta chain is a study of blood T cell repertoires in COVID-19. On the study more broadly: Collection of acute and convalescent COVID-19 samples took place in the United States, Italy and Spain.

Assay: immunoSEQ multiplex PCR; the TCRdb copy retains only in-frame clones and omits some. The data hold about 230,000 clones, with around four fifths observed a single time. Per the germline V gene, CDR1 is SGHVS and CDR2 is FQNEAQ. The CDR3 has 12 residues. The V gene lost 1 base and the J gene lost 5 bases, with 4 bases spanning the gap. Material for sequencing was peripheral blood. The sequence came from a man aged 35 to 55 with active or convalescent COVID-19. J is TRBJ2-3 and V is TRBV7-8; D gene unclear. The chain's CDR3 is CASSLGRDTQYF. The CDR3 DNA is TGTGCCAGCAGCTTAGGGAGAGATACGCAGTATTTT.